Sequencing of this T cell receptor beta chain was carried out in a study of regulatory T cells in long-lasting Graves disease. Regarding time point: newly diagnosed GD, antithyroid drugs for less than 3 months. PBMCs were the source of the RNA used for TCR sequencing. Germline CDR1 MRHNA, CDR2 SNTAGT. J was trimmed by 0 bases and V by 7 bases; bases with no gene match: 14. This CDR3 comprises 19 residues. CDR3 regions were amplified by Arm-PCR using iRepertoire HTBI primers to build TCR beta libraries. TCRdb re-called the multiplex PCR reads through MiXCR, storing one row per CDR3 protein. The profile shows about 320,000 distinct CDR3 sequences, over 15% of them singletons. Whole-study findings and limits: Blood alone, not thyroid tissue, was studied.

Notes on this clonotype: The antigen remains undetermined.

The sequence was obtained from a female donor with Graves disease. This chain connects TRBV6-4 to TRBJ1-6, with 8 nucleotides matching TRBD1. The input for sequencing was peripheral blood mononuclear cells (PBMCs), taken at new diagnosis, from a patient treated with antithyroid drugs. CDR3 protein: CASKWDRHFQGSYNSPLHF. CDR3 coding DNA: TGTGCCAGCAAATGGGACAGGCATTTCCAGGGCTCCTATAATTCACCCCTCCACTTT.